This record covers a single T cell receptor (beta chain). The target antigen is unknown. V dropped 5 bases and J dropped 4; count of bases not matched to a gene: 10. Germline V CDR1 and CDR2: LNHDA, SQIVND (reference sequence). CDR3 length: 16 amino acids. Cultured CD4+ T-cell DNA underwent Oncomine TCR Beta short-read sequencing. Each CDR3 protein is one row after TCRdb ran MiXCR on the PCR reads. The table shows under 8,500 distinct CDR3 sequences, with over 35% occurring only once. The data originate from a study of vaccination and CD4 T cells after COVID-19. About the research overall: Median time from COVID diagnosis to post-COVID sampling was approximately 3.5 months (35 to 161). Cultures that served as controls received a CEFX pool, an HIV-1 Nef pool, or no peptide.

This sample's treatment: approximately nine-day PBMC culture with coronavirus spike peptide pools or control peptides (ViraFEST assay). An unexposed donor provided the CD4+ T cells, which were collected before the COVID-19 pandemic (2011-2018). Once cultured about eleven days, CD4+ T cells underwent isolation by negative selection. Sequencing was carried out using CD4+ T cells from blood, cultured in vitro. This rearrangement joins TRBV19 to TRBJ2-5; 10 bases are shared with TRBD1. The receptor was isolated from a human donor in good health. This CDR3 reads CASSLPDRGAGETQYF. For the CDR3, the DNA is TGTGCCAGTAGTCTGCCGGACAGGGGGGCCGGAGAGACCCAGTACTTC.